This T cell receptor (beta chain) stems from a study of cytomegalovirus exposure and HLA in healthy donors. This CDR3 is built from 15 residues. Germline V gives CDR1 LGHNA, CDR2 YNFKEQ. Between the trimmed V and J ends, which lost 3 bases and 0 bases, there was a span of 8 bases. Whole-study findings and limits: The authors enumerated 150 to 200 TCR beta chains as linked to cytomegalovirus. In the 120 or so validation repertoires, approximately 94% of cluster scores exceeded 0, per a later analysis. Cytomegalovirus status, reportedly, was diagnosed with high specificity and sensitivity by the classifier.

Here immunoSEQ multiplex PCR was the method, and the copy in TCRdb shows in-frame clones only, minus some. The sample lists about 110,000 clones, approximately 91% occurring once. In its sample, this clone was seen many times. Its antigen is undetermined. Distinct nucleotide sequences in the sample also encode this CDR3. The sample comprised PBMCs. The source of this sequence is a woman aged 18-35 years in good health and CMV-seronegative. The J gene is TRBJ2-2, the V gene TRBV4-2, with D perhaps matching TRBD1 (5 bases). Here the CDR3 reads CASSQQGTNTGELFF. The CDR3 nucleotides read TGTGCCAGCAGCCAGCAGGGTACGAACACCGGGGAGCTGTTTTTT.